Listed below are T cell receptor beta chains from one sample, sequenced in a study of blood T cell repertoires in COVID-19. The data were produced by immunoSEQ multiplex PCR, yet TCRdb's version contains in-frame clones alone and is incomplete. The sample includes about 200,000 clones, more than 70% seen only once; the top ten take approximately 4%. Sequenced: peripheral blood. The receptors were gathered from a human donor in a cohort sampled during active COVID-19. CDR3s include the opening cysteine and the closing phenylalanine or tryptophan. D genes are given only for firm matches. Size is omitted from some rows. Given values are once, few, many or a class for expanded clones.

j_gene,d_gene,abundance,v_gene,CDR3aa,CDR3nt
TRBJ2-5,TRBD2,NA,TRBV5-4,CASSVRLAGEETQYF,TGTGCCAGCAGCGTTAGACTAGCGGGCGAAGAGACCCAGTACTTC
TRBJ2-1,NA,NA,TRBV27,CASSWGGSYNEQFF,TGTGCCAGCAGTTGGGGCGGCTCCTACAATGAGCAGTTCTTC
TRBJ1-2,NA,NA,TRBV6-2/TRBV6-3,CASNPHDRGNYGYTF,TGTGCCAGCAACCCCCACGACCGGGGAAACTATGGCTACACCTTC
TRBJ2-2,TRBD1,NA,TRBV27,CASSFGTGETGELFF,TGTGCCAGCAGCTTCGGGACAGGGGAGACCGGGGAGCTGTTTTTT
TRBJ2-7,TRBD1,few,TRBV30,CAWMRDRDSYEQYF,TGTGCCTGGATGCGGGACAGGGATTCCTACGAGCAGTACTTC
TRBJ1-6,TRBD1,NA,TRBV2,CASSPDRVGSPLHF,TGTGCCAGCAGTCCAGACAGGGTGGGTTCACCCCTCCACTTT
TRBJ2-7,TRBD2,NA,TRBV5-8,CASSSTSGLSYEQYF,TGTGCCAGCAGTTCCACTAGCGGTCTCTCCTACGAGCAGTACTTC
TRBJ2-7,TRBD2,NA,TRBV19,CASSQTGLAGYEQYF,TGTGCCAGTAGCCAAACGGGACTAGCGGGCTACGAGCAGTACTTC
TRBJ1-5,NA,NA,TRBV28,CASAGAGNQPQHF,TGTGCCAGTGCGGGGGCAGGGAATCAGCCCCAGCATTTT
TRBJ1-1,NA,once,TRBV19,CASSIFTGMNTEAFF,TGTGCCAGTAGTATATTTACAGGCATGAACACTGAAGCTTTCTTT
TRBJ2-1,TRBD1,once,TRBV5-1,CASSPDPGQSYNEQFF,TGCGCCAGCAGTCCCGACCCGGGACAGTCCTACAATGAGCAGTTCTTC
TRBJ1-2,NA,NA,TRBV27,CASSLWSGDYGYTF,TGTGCCAGCAGTTTATGGTCAGGGGACTATGGCTACACCTTC
TRBJ1-4,TRBD1,NA,TRBV2,CASRRTGGFEKLFF,TGTGCCAGCAGAAGGACAGGGGGCTTTGAAAAACTGTTTTTT
TRBJ1-1,NA,NA,TRBV27,CASSTRDTNTEAFF,TGTGCCAGCAGTACCCGGGACACGAACACTGAAGCTTTCTTT
TRBJ2-6,NA,NA,TRBV5-4,CASSLSPGANVLTF,TGTGCCAGCAGCTTGTCTCCTGGGGCCAACGTCCTGACTTTC
TRBJ2-1,TRBD2,NA,TRBV19,CASSIGGGAPNEQFF,TGTGCCAGTAGTATTGGCGGGGGGGCCCCCAATGAGCAGTTCTTC
TRBJ1-5,TRBD1,NA,TRBV6-5,CASSWDRGNQPQHF,TGTGCCAGCAGCTGGGACAGGGGCAATCAGCCCCAGCATTTT
TRBJ1-2,TRBD1,NA,TRBV4-1,CASSHPGTGSGYTF,TGCGCCAGCAGCCATCCCGGGACAGGGAGTGGCTACACCTTC
TRBJ1-6,NA,NA,TRBV5-1,CASTPEGGGRSPLHF,TGCGCCAGCACTCCGGAGGGCGGGGGTAGGTCACCCCTCCACTTT
TRBJ2-7,TRBD1,NA,TRBV20-1,CSAWTGAEQYF,TGCAGTGCTTGGACAGGGGCCGAGCAGTACTTC
TRBJ1-2,TRBD1,NA,TRBV9,CASSVGTGGSYGYTF,TGTGCCAGCAGCGTAGGAACAGGGGGCAGCTATGGCTACACCTTC
TRBJ1-2,TRBD1,NA,TRBV28,CASSPPAGQGLQGYTF,TGTGCCAGCAGCCCTCCGGCTGGACAGGGGTTGCAAGGCTACACCTTC
TRBJ2-1,TRBD2,NA,TRBV9,CASSLSGTAYNEQFF,TGTGCCAGCAGCTTGAGCGGGACGGCCTACAATGAGCAGTTCTTC
TRBJ1-2,NA,NA,TRBV27,CASSFKGIEGYTF,TGTGCCAGCAGTTTTAAGGGGATTGAGGGCTACACCTTC
TRBJ1-1,NA,NA,TRBV4-1,CASSQYVNSLNTEAFF,TGCGCCAGCAGCCAATATGTTAACAGTCTAAACACTGAAGCTTTCTTT
TRBJ2-1,NA,NA,TRBV6-1,CASSEALSYNEQFF,TGTGCCAGCAGTGAAGCGTTGTCTTACAATGAGCAGTTCTTC
TRBJ2-3,NA,NA,TRBV5-1,CASSYGQGTDTQYF,TGCGCCAGCAGCTACGGACAAGGCACAGATACGCAGTATTTT
TRBJ1-3,NA,NA,TRBV29-1,CSVMEGTGNTIYF,TGCAGCGTTATGGAGGGAACTGGAAACACCATATATTTT
TRBJ2-2,NA,NA,TRBV18,CASSPGQGTGELFF,TGTGCCAGCTCACCAGGTCAGGGTACCGGGGAGCTGTTTTTT
TRBJ2-7,TRBD1,NA,TRBV28,CASSRTGSSYEQYF,TGTGCCAGCAGTCGGACAGGGTCCTCCTACGAGCAGTACTTC
TRBJ2-5,TRBD2,once,TRBV4-1,CASRWTSSQETQYF,TGCGCCAGCAGGTGGACTAGCTCGCAAGAGACCCAGTACTTC
TRBJ2-5,TRBD1,NA,TRBV5-4,CASSLAAGTAEATQYF,TGTGCCAGCAGCTTGGCGGCCGGGACAGCGGAGGCGACCCAGTACTTC
TRBJ1-1,NA,NA,TRBV30,CAWSPSHGYTEAFF,TGTGCCTGGAGCCCATCACATGGTTACACTGAAGCTTTCTTT
TRBJ1-6,TRBD1,once,TRBV30,CAWSGGDRVNSPLHF,TGTGCCTGGAGTGGAGGGGACAGGGTTAATTCACCCCTCCACTTT
TRBJ2-5,TRBD2,NA,TRBV7-7,CASSLGGLAGGEETQYF,TGTGCCAGCAGCTTAGGGGGACTAGCGGGAGGGGAAGAGACCCAGTACTTC
TRBJ1-6,NA,NA,TRBV25-1,CASRPGTVRVINSPLHF,TGTGCCAGCAGACCAGGAACAGTACGAGTCATTAATTCACCCCTCCACTTT
TRBJ1-3,NA,NA,TRBV5-6,CASSLDRNTIYF,TGTGCCAGCAGCTTGGACAGGAACACCATATATTTT
TRBJ2-7,TRBD2,NA,TRBV30,CAWSAPGTSVYEQYF,TGTGCCTGGAGCGCCCCCGGGACTAGCGTTTACGAGCAGTACTTC
TRBJ1-6,NA,few,TRBV6-1,CASSEAQANSPLHF,TGTGCCAGCAGTGAAGCACAGGCAAATTCACCCCTCCACTTT
TRBJ1-6,NA,many,TRBV4-1,CASSQELSNSPLHF,TGCGCCAGCAGCCAAGAACTTTCCAATTCACCCCTCCACTTT
TRBJ2-7,NA,NA,TRBV6-2/TRBV6-3,CASSYSGPYEQYF,TGTGCCAGCAGTTACTCGGGGCCCTACGAGCAGTACTTC
TRBJ2-3,NA,NA,TRBV28,CASLRPGSNGRNTQYF,TGTGCCAGCCTCCGGCCGGGATCAAATGGGCGGAATACGCAGTATTTT
TRBJ1-2,NA,NA,TRBV5-4,CASSSTGGGYTF,TGTGCCAGCAGCTCAACGGGGGGCGGCTACACCTTC
TRBJ2-1,TRBD2,NA,TRBV3-1/TRBV3-2,CASSQVAGLTGNEQFF,TGTGCCAGCAGCCAAGTAGCGGGCCTCACCGGCAATGAGCAGTTCTTC
TRBJ1-1,TRBD1,once,TRBV12-3/TRBV12-4,CASSRTGKQAFF,TGTGCCAGCAGCCGGACAGGGAAGCAAGCTTTCTTT
TRBJ1-6,NA,NA,TRBV4-2,CASSQGQGGKNSPLHF,TGTGCCAGCAGCCAAGGGCAGGGTGGGAAGAATTCACCCCTCCACTTT
TRBJ2-6,NA,NA,TRBV7-7,CASSSTHASGANVLTF,TGTGCCAGCAGCTCTACCCACGCCTCTGGGGCCAACGTCCTGACTTTC
TRBJ2-5,TRBD1,NA,TRBV11-3,CASSLGRGRQETQYF,TGTGCCAGCAGCTTAGGAAGGGGGCGCCAGGAGACCCAGTACTTC
TRBJ2-7,NA,NA,TRBV7-2,CASSSRTGLDPYEQYF,TGTGCCAGCAGCTCCCGGACTGGACTCGACCCCTACGAGCAGTACTTC
TRBJ1-4,NA,NA,TRBV4-1,CASSLARAGDEKLFF,TGCGCCAGCAGCTTGGCCCGGGCAGGGGATGAAAAACTGTTTTTT
TRBJ1-1,NA,few,TRBV29-1,CSVDRAFF,TGCAGCGTTGACCGAGCTTTCTTT
TRBJ2-3,NA,NA,TRBV19,CASSVRRGRLSTDTQYF,TGTGCCAGTAGTGTCCGCCGAGGACGACTATCCACAGATACGCAGTATTTT
TRBJ1-2,NA,NA,TRBV9,CASSVEPGRGYGYTF,TGTGCCAGCAGCGTAGAGCCAGGGAGGGGCTATGGCTACACCTTC
TRBJ2-3,TRBD2,NA,TRBV9,CASSVGQGGPPDTQYF,TGTGCCAGCAGCGTAGGGCAGGGAGGGCCCCCAGATACGCAGTATTTT
TRBJ2-2,TRBD2,NA,TRBV30,CAWRLAGGTGELFF,TGTGCCTGGAGACTAGCGGGGGGGACCGGGGAGCTGTTTTTT
TRBJ2-5,NA,once,TRBV7-2,CASSSYSAQYF,TGTGCCAGCAGCTCATACTCGGCCCAGTACTTC
TRBJ2-1,TRBD2,NA,TRBV25-1,CASSEWPGGGYNEQFF,TGTGCCAGCAGTGAATGGCCGGGGGGAGGCTACAATGAGCAGTTCTTC
TRBJ1-1,NA,once,TRBV2,CASSEALPGEAFF,TGTGCCAGCAGTGAAGCGCTTCCGGGGGAAGCTTTCTTT
TRBJ2-7,TRBD2,NA,TRBV7-8,CASSLAVAGGLYEQYF,TGTGCCAGCAGCTTAGCGGTTGCGGGGGGGCTCTACGAGCAGTACTTC
TRBJ2-3,TRBD2,NA,TRBV7-2,CASSPWTSGTDTQYF,TGTGCCAGCAGCCCCTGGACTAGCGGCACAGATACGCAGTATTTT